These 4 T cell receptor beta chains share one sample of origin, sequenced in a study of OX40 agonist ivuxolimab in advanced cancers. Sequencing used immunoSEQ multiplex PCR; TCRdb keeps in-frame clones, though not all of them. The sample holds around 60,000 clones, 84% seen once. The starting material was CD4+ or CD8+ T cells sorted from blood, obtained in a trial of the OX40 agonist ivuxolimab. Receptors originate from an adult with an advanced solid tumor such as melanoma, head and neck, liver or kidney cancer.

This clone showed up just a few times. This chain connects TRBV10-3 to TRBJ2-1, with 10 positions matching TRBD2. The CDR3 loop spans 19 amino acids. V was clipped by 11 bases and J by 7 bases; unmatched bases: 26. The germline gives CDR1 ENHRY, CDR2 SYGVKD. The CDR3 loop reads CAARRGSQAGGPLDNEQFF. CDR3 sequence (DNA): TGTGCCGCCCGCCGGGGAAGTCAAGCGGGAGGGCCATTGGATAATGAGCAGTTCTTC.

DNA for the CDR3: TGTGCCTGGAGTTTGGGACTCGGGGGAGTTGTTCAGTACTTC. As protein: CAWSLGLGGVVQYF. The V call is TRBV30, the J call TRBJ2-4; maybe TRBD2 (6 bases). This CDR3 comprises 14 residues. Germline V gives CDR1 GTSNPN, CDR2 SVGIG (reference sequence). Trimming stripped 2 bases from V and 11 bases from J, with 19 bases between.

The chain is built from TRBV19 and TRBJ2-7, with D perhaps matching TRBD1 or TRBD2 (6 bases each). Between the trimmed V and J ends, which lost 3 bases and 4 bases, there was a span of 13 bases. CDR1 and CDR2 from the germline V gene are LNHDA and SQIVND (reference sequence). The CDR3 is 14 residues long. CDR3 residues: CASSIGGRSYEQYF. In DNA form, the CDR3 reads TGTGCCAGTAGTATCGGGGGCCGCTCTTACGAGCAGTACTTC.

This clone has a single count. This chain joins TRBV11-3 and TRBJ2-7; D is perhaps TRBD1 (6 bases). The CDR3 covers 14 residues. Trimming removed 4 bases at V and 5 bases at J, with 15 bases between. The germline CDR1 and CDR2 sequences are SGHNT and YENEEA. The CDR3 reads CASSSQGLDDEQYF. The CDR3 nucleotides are TGTGCCAGCAGCTCACAGGGTCTTGACGACGAGCAGTACTTC.